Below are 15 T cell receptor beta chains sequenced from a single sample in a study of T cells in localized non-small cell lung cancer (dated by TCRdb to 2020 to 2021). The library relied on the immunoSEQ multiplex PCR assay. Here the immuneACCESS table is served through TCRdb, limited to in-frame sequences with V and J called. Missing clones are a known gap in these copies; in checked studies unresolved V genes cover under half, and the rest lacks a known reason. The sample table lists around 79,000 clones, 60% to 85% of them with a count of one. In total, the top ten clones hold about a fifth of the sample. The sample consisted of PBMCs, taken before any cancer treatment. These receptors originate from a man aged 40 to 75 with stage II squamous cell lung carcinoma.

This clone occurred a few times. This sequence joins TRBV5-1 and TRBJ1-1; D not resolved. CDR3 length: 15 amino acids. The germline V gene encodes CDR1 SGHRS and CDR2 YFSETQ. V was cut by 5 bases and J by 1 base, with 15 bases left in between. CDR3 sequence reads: CASSREGLGNTEAFF. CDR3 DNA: TGCGCCAGCAGTAGAGAGGGCCTGGGGAACACTGAAGCTTTCTTT.

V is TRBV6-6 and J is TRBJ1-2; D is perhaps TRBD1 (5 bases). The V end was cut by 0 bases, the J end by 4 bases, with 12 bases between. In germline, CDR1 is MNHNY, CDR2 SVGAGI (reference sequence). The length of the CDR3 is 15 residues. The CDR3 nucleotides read TGTGCCAGCAGTTACTCGGCCGGGGGGTCCTATGGCTACACCTTC. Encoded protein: CASSYSAGGSYGYTF.

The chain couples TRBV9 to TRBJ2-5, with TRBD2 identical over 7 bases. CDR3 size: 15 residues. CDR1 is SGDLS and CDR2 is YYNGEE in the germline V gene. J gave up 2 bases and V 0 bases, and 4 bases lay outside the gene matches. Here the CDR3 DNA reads TGTGCCAGCAGCGTAGGGGCTAGCGGTCAAGAGACCCAGTACTTC. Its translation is CASSVGASGQETQYF.

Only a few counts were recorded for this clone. The CDR3 bases are TGTGCCAGCAGTTACGGTTCCGGACAGGGGAACACTGAAGCTTTCTTT. Amino acids: CASSYGSGQGNTEAFF. J is TRBJ1-1 and V is TRBV6-5; the match to TRBD1 covers 8 bases. Germline CDR1 is MNHEY and CDR2 is SVGAGI. The CDR3 sequence is 16 residues long. J was trimmed by 1 base and V by 2 bases; bases with no gene match: 6.

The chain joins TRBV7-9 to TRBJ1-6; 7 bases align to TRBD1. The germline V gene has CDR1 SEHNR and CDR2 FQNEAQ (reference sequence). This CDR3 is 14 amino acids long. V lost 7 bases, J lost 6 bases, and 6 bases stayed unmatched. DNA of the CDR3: TGTGCCAGCACTCCCGGGACAGTTAATTCACCCCTCCACTTT. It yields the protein CASTPGTVNSPLHF.

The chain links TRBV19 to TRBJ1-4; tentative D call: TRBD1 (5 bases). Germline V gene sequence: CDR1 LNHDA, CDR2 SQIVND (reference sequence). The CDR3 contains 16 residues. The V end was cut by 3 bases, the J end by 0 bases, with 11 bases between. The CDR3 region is CASSMGRLATNEKLFF. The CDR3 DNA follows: TGTGCCAGTAGTATGGGACGTTTGGCAACTAATGAAAAACTGTTTTTT.

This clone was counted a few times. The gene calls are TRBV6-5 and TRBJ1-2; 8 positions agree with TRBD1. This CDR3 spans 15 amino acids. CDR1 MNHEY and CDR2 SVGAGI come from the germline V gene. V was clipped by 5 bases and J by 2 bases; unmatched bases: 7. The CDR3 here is CASSVDYRGNYGYTF. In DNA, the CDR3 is TGTGCCAGCAGTGTAGACTACAGGGGGAACTATGGCTACACCTTC.

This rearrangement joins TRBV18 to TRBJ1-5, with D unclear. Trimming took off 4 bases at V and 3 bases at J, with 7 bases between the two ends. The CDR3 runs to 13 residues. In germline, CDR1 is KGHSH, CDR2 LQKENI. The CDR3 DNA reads TGTGCCAGCTCACGACAAGACAATCAGCCCCAGCATTTT. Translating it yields CASSRQDNQPQHF.

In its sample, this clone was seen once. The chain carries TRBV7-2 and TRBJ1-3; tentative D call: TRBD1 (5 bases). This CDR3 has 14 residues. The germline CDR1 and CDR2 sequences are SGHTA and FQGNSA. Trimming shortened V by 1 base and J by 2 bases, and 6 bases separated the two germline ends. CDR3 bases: TGTGCCAGCAGCTTAGACAGGACTGGAAACACCATATATTTT. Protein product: CASSLDRTGNTIYF.

The CDR3 region is CASSFAGTEYEQYF. CDR3 DNA sequence: TGCGCCAGCAGCTTTGCCGGGACTGAGTACGAGCAGTACTTC. The chain combines TRBV5-1 with TRBJ2-7, with D possibly matching TRBD2 (6 bases). Germline lookup yields CDR1 SGHRS and CDR2 YFSETQ. Trimming removed 2 bases from V and 4 bases from J, with 13 bases in between. The CDR3 is made up of 14 amino acids. Full variable domain (rest looked up from reference TRBV5-1 and TRBJ2-7): KAGVTQTPRYLIKTRGQQVTLSCSPISGHRSVSWYQQTPGQGLQFLFEYFSETQRNKGNFPGRFSGRQFSNSRSEMNVSTLELGDSALYLCASSFAGTEYEQYFGPGTRLTVT.

Here the CDR3 reads CASSVGGDGNTIYF. The CDR3 DNA sequence: TGTGCCAGCAGCGTAGGAGGGGATGGAAACACCATATATTTT. The rearrangement links TRBV9 to TRBJ1-3; D might be TRBD1 (5 bases). V shed 0 bases and J shed 3 bases, with 7 bases lying between them. The germline V gene has CDR1 SGDLS and CDR2 YYNGEE. The CDR3 consists of 14 residues.

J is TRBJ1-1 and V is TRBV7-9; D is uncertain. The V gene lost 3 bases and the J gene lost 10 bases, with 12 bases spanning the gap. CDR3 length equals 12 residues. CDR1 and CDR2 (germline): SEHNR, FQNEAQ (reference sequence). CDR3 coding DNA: TGTGCCAGCAGCTTCCAAAGACCCGGAGCTTTCTTT. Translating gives CASSFQRPGAFF.

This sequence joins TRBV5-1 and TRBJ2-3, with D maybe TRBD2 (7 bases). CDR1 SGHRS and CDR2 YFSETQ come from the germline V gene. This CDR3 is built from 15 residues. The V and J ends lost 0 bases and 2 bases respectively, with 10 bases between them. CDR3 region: CASSLEGGLTDTQYF. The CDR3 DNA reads TGCGCCAGCAGCTTGGAGGGGGGGCTCACAGATACGCAGTATTTT.

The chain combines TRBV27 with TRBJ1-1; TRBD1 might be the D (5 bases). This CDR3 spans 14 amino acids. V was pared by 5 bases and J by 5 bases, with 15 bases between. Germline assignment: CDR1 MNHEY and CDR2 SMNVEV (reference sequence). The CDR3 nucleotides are TGTGCCAGCAGTCCCCGCGTCGGGGGGACTGAAGCTTTCTTT. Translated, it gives CASSPRVGGTEAFF.

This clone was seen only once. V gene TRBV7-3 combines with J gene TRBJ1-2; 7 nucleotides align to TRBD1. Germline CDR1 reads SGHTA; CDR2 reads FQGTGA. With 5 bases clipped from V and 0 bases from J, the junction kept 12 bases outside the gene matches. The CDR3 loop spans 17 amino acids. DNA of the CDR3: TGTGCCAGCAGCCCCGGACAGGCTGAGGGTGCTAACTATGGCTACACCTTC. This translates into CASSPGQAEGANYGYTF.